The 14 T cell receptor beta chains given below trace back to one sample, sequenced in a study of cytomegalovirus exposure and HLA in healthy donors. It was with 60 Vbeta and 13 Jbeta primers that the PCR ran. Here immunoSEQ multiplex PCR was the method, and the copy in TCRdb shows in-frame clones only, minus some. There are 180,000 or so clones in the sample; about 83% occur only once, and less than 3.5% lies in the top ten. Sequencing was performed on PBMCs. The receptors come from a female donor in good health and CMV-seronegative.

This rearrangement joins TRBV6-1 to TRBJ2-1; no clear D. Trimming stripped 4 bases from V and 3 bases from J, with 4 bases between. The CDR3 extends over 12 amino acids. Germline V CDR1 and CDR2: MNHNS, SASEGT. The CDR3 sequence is CASSALYNEQFF. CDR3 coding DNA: TGTGCCAGCAGTGCACTCTACAATGAGCAGTTCTTC.

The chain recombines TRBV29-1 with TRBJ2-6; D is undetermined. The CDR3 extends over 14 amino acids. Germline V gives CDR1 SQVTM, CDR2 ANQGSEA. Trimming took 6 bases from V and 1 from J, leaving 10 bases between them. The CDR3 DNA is TGCAGCGTCGCTAGTCCGTCTGGGGCCAACGTCCTGACTTTC. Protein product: CSVASPSGANVLTF.

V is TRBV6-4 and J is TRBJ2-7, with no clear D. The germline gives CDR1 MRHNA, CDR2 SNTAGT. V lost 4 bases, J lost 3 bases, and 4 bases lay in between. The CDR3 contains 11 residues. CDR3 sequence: CASSVDYEQYF. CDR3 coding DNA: TGTGCCAGCAGTGTAGACTACGAGCAGTACTTC.

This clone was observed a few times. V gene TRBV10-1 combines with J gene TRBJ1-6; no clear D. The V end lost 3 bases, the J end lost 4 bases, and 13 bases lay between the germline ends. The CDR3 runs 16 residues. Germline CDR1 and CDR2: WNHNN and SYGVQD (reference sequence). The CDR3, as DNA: TGCGCCAGCAGTGAACTGTTGCTTACTTATAATTCACCCCTCCACTTT. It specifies CASSELLLTYNSPLHF.

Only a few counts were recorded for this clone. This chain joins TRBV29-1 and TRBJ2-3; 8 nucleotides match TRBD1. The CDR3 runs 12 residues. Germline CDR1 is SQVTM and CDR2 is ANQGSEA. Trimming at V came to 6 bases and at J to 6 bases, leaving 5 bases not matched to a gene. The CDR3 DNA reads TGCAGCGTCCGGGGACAGGTGGATACGCAGTATTTT. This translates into CSVRGQVDTQYF.

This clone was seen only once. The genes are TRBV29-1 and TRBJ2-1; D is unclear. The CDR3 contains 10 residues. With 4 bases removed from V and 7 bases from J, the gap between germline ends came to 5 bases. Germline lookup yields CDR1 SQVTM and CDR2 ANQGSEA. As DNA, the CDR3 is TGCAGCGTTGCTGAGAATGAGCAGTTCTTC. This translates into CSVAENEQFF.

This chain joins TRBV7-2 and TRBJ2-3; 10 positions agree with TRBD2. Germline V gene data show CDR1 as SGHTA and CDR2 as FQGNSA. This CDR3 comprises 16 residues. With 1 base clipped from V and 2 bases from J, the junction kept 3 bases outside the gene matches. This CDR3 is CASSLGLAGATDTQYF. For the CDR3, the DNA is TGTGCCAGCAGCTTAGGGCTAGCGGGGGCCACAGATACGCAGTATTTT.

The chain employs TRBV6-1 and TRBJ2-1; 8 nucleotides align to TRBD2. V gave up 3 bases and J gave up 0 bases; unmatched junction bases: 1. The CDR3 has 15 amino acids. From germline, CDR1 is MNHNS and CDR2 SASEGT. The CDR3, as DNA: TGTGCCAGCAGTGACGGACTAGCCTCCTACAATGAGCAGTTCTTC. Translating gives CASSDGLASYNEQFF.

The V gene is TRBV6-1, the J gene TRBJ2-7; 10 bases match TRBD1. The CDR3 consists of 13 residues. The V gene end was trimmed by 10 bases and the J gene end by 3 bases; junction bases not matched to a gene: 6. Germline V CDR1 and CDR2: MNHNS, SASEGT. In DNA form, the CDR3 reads TGTGCCACCCAGTGGACAGGGGGCTACGAGCAGTACTTC. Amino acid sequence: CATQWTGGYEQYF.

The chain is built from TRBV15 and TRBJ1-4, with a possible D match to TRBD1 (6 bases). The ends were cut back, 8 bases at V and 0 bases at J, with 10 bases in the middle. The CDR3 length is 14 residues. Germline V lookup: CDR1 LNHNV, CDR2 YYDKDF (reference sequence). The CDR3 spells CATQGPTTNEKLFF. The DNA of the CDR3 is TGTGCCACCCAGGGGCCTACAACTAATGAAAAACTGTTTTTT.

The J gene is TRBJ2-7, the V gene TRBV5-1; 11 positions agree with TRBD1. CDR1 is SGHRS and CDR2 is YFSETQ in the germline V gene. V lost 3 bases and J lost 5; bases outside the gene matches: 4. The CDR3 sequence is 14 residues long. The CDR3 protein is CASSSRTGGHEQYF. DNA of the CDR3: TGCGCCAGCAGCTCCCGGACAGGGGGCCACGAGCAGTACTTC.

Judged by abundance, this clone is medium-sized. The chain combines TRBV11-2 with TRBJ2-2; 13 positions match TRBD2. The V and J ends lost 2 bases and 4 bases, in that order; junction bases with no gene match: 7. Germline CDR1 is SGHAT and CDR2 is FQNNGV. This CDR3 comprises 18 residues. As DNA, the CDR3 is TGTGCCAGCAGCTTACAACTAGCGGGAGGGCGCGTCACCGGGGAGCTGTTTTTT. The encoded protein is CASSLQLAGGRVTGELFF.

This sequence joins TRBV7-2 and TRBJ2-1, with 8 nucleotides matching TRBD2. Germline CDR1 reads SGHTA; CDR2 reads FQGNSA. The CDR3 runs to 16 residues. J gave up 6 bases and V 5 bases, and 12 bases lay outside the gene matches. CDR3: CASSRIPGLGSNEQFF. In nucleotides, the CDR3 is TGTGCCAGCAGCCGAATCCCGGGACTAGGAAGCAATGAGCAGTTCTTC.

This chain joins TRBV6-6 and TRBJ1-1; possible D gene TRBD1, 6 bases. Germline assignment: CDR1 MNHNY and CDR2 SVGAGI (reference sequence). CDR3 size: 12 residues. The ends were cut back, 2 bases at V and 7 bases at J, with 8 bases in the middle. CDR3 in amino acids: CASSYGQYEAFF. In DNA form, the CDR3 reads TGTGCCAGCAGTTACGGACAGTATGAAGCTTTCTTT.